The 11 T cell receptor beta chains listed next were all sequenced from one sample in a study of cytomegalovirus exposure and HLA in healthy donors. The PCR made use of 60 Vbeta and 13 Jbeta primers. The protocol was immunoSEQ multiplex PCR, while the TCRdb copy is restricted to in-frame clones and leaves out a portion. Seen here are roughly 71,000 clones, roughly 81% observed once, and the top ten hold approximately 10%. The sample taken for sequencing was PBMCs. These receptors were obtained from a human donor in good health.

This sequence joins TRBV10-3 and TRBJ2-3; 7 nucleotides match TRBD1. This CDR3 has 15 residues. CDR1 and CDR2 (germline): ENHRY, SYGVKD. The V gene end was trimmed by 1 base and the J gene end by 2 bases; junction bases not matched to a gene: 3. As DNA, the CDR3 is TGTGCCATCAGTGAGTTTGGGACAGCCACAGATACGCAGTATTTT. Its protein is CAISEFGTATDTQYF.

In its sample, this clone was seen a few times. The gene calls are TRBV28 and TRBJ2-7, with a possible D match to TRBD2 (5 bases). CDR1 and CDR2 (germline): MDHEN, SYDVKM. Trimming left V 7 bases short and J 0 bases short, with 10 bases between. This CDR3 contains 13 residues. In DNA form, the CDR3 reads TGTGCCAGCACCGAAGCGGTCTCCTACGAGCAGTACTTC. Protein product: CASTEAVSYEQYF.

The rearrangement uses TRBV13 and TRBJ2-1; possible D gene TRBD2, 7 bases. Germline loops: CDR1 PRHDT, CDR2 FYEKMQ (reference sequence). The CDR3 extends over 13 amino acids. The germline V and J ends were trimmed by 3 bases and 6 bases, with 9 bases remaining between them. CDR3 region: CASSFGGPNEQFF. In nucleotides, the CDR3 is TGTGCCAGCAGCTTCGGGGGGCCCAATGAGCAGTTCTTC. The full variable domain, in which reference TRBV13 and TRBJ2-1 provide the parts outside the CDR3, is AAGVIQSPRHLIKEKRETATLKCYPIPRHDTVYWYQQGPGQDPQFLISFYEKMQSDKGSIPDRFSAQQFSDYHSELNMSSLELGDSALYFCASSFGGPNEQFFGPGTRLTVL.

CDR3: CASENGRAGTGELFF. The DNA of the CDR3 is TGTGCCAGTGAAAACGGGAGGGCCGGCACCGGGGAGCTGTTTTTT. The chain is built from TRBV28 and TRBJ2-2, with TRBD2 matching 8 bases. The V and J ends lost 9 bases and 4 bases, in that order; junction bases with no gene match: 10. This CDR3 contains 15 residues. Germline V lookup: CDR1 MDHEN, CDR2 SYDVKM.

This chain links TRBV6-5 with TRBJ2-7, with 9 bases lining up with TRBD1. J lost 3 bases, V lost 0 bases, and 3 bases had no gene match. Per the germline V gene, CDR1 is MNHEY and CDR2 is SVGAGI. The CDR3 contains 15 residues. In nucleotides, the CDR3 is TGTGCCAGCAGTTACTCGGGACAGGGTGGCTACGAGCAGTACTTC. It translates to CASSYSGQGGYEQYF.

This clone was counted ten times or more. The rearrangement links TRBV6-1 to TRBJ1-2; 7 bases map to TRBD1. Germline V gene lookup returns CDR1 MNHNS and CDR2 SASEGT. CDR3 length: 19 amino acids. V trimming: 4 bases; J trimming: 4 bases; junction bases outside the gene matches: 21. In DNA form, the CDR3 reads TGTGCCAGCAGTGTATCTGTGGGGGACAGCTCTGGGTGGGCCTATGGCTACACCTTC. This translates into CASSVSVGDSSGWAYGYTF.

The chain recombines TRBV30 with TRBJ2-2; possible D gene TRBD2, 6 bases. CDR3 length: 16 residues. CDR1 GTSNPN and CDR2 SVGIG come from the germline V gene (reference sequence). V lost 3 bases to trimming and J lost 6 bases, with 20 bases between them. The CDR3 sequence: CAWSLPRDLFAGELFF. In DNA, the CDR3 is TGTGCCTGGAGCTTACCGCGGGACCTATTCGCCGGGGAGCTGTTTTTT.

V gene TRBV19 combines with J gene TRBJ1-2; 8 nucleotides line up with TRBD1. CDR1 LNHDA and CDR2 SQIVND come from the germline V gene (reference sequence). CDR3 length: 12 residues. V was clipped by 11 bases and J by 5 bases; unmatched bases: 7. CDR3 residues: CASNRGNYGYTF. The CDR3 nucleotides read TGTGCCTCGAACAGGGGGAATTATGGCTACACCTTC. Complete variable domain (other parts from reference TRBV19 and TRBJ1-2): DGGITQSPKYLFRKEGQNVTLSCEQNLNHDAMYWYRQDPGQGLRLIYYSQIVNDFQKGDIAEGYSVSREKKESFPLTVTSAQKNPTAFYLCASNRGNYGYTFGSGTRLTVV.

The chain employs TRBV5-1 and TRBJ2-2, with 12 bases fitting TRBD2. The J segment lost 4 bases and the V segment lost 4 bases, leaving 14 bases of the junction unmatched. Germline lookup yields CDR1 SGHRS and CDR2 YFSETQ. The CDR3 runs to 19 residues. The CDR3: CASSPGPNLAGGRTGELFF. DNA of the CDR3: TGCGCCAGCAGCCCAGGCCCGAATCTAGCGGGAGGGCGCACCGGGGAGCTGTTTTTT.

A few counts support this clone. The chain recombines TRBV10-3 with TRBJ2-1; possible D gene TRBD1, 6 bases. Germline V gene sequence: CDR1 ENHRY, CDR2 SYGVKD. Trimming took off 7 bases at V and 4 bases at J, with 14 bases between the two ends. CDR3 length: 14 amino acids. For the CDR3, the DNA is TGTGCCATCACTAGAGCCAGGGGTTACAATGAGCAGTTCTTC. It specifies CAITRARGYNEQFF.

V is TRBV10-2 and J is TRBJ2-1; 7 bases match TRBD2. J gave up 1 base and V 7 bases, and 4 bases lay outside the gene matches. CDR3 length: 14 amino acids. The germline V gene has CDR1 WSHSY and CDR2 SAAADI. DNA for the CDR3: TGCGCCAGCAACCCTAGCGGATCCTACAATGAGCAGTTCTTC. Translated, it gives CASNPSGSYNEQFF.